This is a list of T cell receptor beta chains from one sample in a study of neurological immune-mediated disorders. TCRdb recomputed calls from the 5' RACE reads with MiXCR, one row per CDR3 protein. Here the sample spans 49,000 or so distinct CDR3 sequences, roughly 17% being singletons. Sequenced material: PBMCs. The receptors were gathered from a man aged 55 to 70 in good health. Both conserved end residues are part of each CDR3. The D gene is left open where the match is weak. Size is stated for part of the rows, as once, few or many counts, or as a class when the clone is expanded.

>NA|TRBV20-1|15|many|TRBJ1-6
CSASRGRDLNSPLHF
TGCAGTGCTAGCCGGGGCAGGGACCTAAATTCACCCCTCCACTTT
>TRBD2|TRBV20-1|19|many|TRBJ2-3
CSAGHSGLAGAMVPDTQYF
TGCAGTGCTGGACACTCGGGACTAGCGGGAGCCATGGTCCCAGATACGCAGTATTTT
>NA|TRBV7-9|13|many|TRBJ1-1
CAGSRRQNTEAFF
TGTGCCGGTAGTCGGCGGCAGAACACTGAAGCTTTCTTT
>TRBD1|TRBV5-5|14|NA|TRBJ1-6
CASSLQGVEWTLHF
TGTGCCAGCAGCTTGCAGGGGGTAGAGTGGACCCTCCACTTT
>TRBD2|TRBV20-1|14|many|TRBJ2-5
CSAPPSGGKETQYF
TGCAGTGCTCCTCCATCCGGGGGGAAAGAGACCCAGTACTTC
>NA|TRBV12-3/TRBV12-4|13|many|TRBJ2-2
CASSFVRAGELFF
TGTGCCAGCAGTTTCGTGAGAGCCGGGGAGCTGTTTTTT
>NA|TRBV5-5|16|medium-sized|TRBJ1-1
CASSLRTGVGNTEAFF
TGTGCCAGCAGCTTGAGAACTGGAGTGGGGAACACTGAAGCTTTCTTT
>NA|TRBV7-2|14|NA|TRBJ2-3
CASSLDPALDTQYF
TGTGCCAGCAGCTTGGACCCTGCTTTAGATACGCAGTATTTT
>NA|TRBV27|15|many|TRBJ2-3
CASSPRTSGTDTQYF
TGTGCCAGCAGTCCCCGGACTTCGGGCACAGATACGCAGTATTTT
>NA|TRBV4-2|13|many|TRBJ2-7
CASSQESTYEQYF
TGTGCCAGCAGCCAAGAATCAACCTACGAGCAGTACTTC
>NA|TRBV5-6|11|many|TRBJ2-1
CASSLGGMVVF
TGTGCCAGCAGCTTGGGAGGGATGGTGGTCTTC
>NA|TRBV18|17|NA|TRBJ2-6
CASSRTAESSGANVLTF
TGTGCCAGCTCCCGGACAGCCGAAAGCTCTGGGGCCAACGTCCTGACTTTC
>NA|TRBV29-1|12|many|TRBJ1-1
CSGGHPNTEAFF
TGCAGCGGAGGACATCCGAACACTGAAGCTTTCTTT
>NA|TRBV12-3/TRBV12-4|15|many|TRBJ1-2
CASSLFLLEGYGYTF
TGTGCCAGCAGTTTATTCCTCCTCGAGGGCTATGGCTACACCTTC
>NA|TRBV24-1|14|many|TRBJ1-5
CATSGLGWEQPQHF
TGTGCCACCAGTGGGTTAGGGTGGGAACAGCCCCAGCATTTT
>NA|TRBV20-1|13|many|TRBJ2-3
CSASADGTDTQYF
TGCAGTGCTAGTGCGGACGGCACAGATACGCAGTATTTT
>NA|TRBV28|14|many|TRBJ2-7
CASSPPDRFYEQYF
TGTGCCAGCAGCCCCCCCGACAGGTTCTACGAGCAGTACTTC
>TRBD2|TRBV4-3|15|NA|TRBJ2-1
CASSLSGMGYNEQFF
TGCGCCAGCAGCCTGAGCGGGATGGGCTACAATGAGCAGTTCTTC
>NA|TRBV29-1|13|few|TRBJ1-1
CSPDGGLDTEAFF
TGCAGCCCTGATGGGGGGTTGGACACTGAAGCTTTCTTT
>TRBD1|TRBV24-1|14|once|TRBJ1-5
CANSGTGGNQTQHF
TGTGCCAACAGTGGGACAGGGGGGAATCAGACCCAGCATTTT
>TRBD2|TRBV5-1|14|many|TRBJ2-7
CASKRLAGVDEQYF
TGCGCCAGCAAGAGACTAGCGGGAGTTGATGAGCAGTACTTC
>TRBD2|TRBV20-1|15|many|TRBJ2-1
CSAVDRLAGVYEQFF
TGCAGTGCTGTCGACCGACTAGCGGGCGTCTATGAGCAGTTCTTC
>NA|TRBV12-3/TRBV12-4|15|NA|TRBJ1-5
CASSLGSDSNQPQHF
TGTGCCAGCAGTTTAGGGTCAGATAGCAATCAGCCCCAGCATTTT
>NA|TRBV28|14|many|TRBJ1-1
CASSLRGEEAEAFF
TGTGCCAGCAGTTTGCGGGGGGAGGAGGCTGAAGCTTTCTTT
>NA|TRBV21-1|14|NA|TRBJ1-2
CASSTLTQNYGYTF
TGTGCCAGCAGCACGCTGACCCAGAACTATGGCTACACCTTC
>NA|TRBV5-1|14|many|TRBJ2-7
CASSLGANTYEQYF
TGCGCCAGCAGCTTGGGCGCCAACACCTACGAGCAGTACTTC
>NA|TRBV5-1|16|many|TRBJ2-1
CASSLGGTPPYNEQFF
TGCGCCAGCAGCTTGGGCGGGACACCGCCCTACAATGAGCAGTTCTTC
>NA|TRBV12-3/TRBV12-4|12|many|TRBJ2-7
CASSFGTYEQYF
TGTGCCAGCAGTTTCGGGACCTACGAGCAGTACTTC
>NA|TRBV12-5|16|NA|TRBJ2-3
CASGVPSGPSTDTQYF
TGTGCTAGTGGTGTTCCCAGTGGCCCCTCCACAGATACGCAGTATTTT
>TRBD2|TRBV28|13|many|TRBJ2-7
CASREADTYEQYF
TGTGCCAGCCGGGAGGCCGATACCTACGAGCAGTACTTC
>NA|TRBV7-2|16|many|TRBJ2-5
CASSLAPPGGSETQYF
TGTGCCAGCAGCTTAGCCCCCCCCGGGGGTTCAGAGACCCAGTACTTC
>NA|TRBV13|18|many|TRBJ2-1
CASSRTPGAGGSYNEQFF
TGTGCCAGCAGTCGTACCCCTGGAGCGGGCGGGTCCTACAATGAGCAGTTCTTC
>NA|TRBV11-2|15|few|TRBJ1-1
CASSLDWGPGAEAFF
TGTGCCAGCAGCTTAGATTGGGGACCCGGGGCTGAAGCTTTCTTT
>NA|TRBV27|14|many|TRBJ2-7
CASSLMDRSYEQYF
TGTGCCAGCAGTCTGATGGACAGATCCTACGAGCAGTACTTC
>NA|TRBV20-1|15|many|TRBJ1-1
CSARDLTGGGTEAFF
TGCAGTGCTAGAGATTTAACGGGGGGGGGGACTGAAGCTTTCTTT
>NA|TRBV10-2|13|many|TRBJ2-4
CASAGTAKNIQYF
TGCGCCAGCGCAGGGACGGCCAAAAACATTCAGTACTTC
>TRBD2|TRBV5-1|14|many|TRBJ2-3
CASSSLAEADTQYF
TGCGCCAGCAGCTCACTAGCGGAGGCAGATACGCAGTATTTT
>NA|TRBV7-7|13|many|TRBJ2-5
CASSLALRETQYF
TGTGCCAGCAGCTTAGCGCTACGAGAGACCCAGTACTTC
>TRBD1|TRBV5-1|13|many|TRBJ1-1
CASARQGTAEAFF
TGCGCCAGCGCCCGACAGGGGACAGCTGAAGCTTTCTTT
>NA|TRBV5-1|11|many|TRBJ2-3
CASSEGDTQYF
TGCGCCAGCAGCGAGGGAGATACGCAGTATTTT
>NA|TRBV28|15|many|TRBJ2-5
CASSSLGTRKETQYF
TGTGCCAGCAGTTCCCTCGGGACAAGAAAAGAGACCCAGTACTTC
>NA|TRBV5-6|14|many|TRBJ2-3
CASSLGTVSDTQYF
TGTGCCAGCAGCTTGGGAACTGTATCAGATACGCAGTATTTT
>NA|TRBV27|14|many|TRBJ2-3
CASSLSYNTDTQYF
TGTGCCAGCAGTTTATCGTACAACACAGATACGCAGTATTTT
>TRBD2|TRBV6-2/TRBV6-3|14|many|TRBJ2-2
CASKREGSTGELFF
TGTGCCAGCAAGAGGGAGGGGAGCACCGGGGAGCTGTTTTTT
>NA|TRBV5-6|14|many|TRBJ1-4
CASSSIGANEKLFF
TGTGCCAGCAGCTCAATCGGGGCGAATGAAAAACTGTTTTTT
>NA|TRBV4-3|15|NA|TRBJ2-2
CASNPEMFGTGELFF
TGCGCCAGCAACCCTGAGATGTTCGGAACCGGGGAGCTGTTTTTT
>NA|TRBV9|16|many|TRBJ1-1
CASTPTGGGAGTEAFF
TGTGCCAGCACCCCGACGGGGGGGGGGGCGGGCACTGAAGCTTTCTTT
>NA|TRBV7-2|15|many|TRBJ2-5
CASSLAPRELATQYF
TGTGCCAGCAGCTTAGCTCCTAGAGAGTTGGCGACCCAGTACTTC
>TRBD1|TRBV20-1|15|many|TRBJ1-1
CSADPGQQMNTEAFF
TGCAGTGCTGACCCGGGACAGCAGATGAACACTGAAGCTTTCTTT
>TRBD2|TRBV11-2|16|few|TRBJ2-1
CASSQGRLAGYNEQFF
TGTGCCAGCAGCCAAGGGCGCCTAGCGGGGTACAATGAGCAGTTCTTC
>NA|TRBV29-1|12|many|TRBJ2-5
CSVALDQETQYF
TGCAGCGTTGCCTTAGACCAAGAGACCCAGTACTTC
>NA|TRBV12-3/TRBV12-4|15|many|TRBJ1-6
CASRGGQGDNSPLHF
TGTGCCAGCAGAGGGGGGCAGGGTGATAATTCACCCCTCCACTTT
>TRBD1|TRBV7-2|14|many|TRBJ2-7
CASSLRQGGYEQYF
TGTGCCAGCAGCTTAAGACAGGGCGGCTACGAGCAGTACTTC
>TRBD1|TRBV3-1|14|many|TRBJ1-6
CASSLATGVSPLHF
TGTGCCAGCAGCCTAGCTACAGGGGTTTCACCCCTCCACTTT
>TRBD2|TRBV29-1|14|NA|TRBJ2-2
CSVGLAGRTGELFF
TGCAGCGTCGGACTAGCGGGTCGAACCGGGGAGCTGTTTTTT